This T cell receptor beta chain was obtained from a study of multiple sclerosis patients with progressive multifocal leukoencephalopathy (dated by TCRdb to between 2017 and 2020). Broadly, across the study: Roughly five natalizumab-treated MS patients who did not develop PML were used as controls and were sampled longitudinally. Peripheral T and B cells were examined in MS patients who went on to develop PML (4 under natalizumab, 1 after alemtuzumab) as well as in treated patients who did not. Two patients on natalizumab who later developed PML were tracked over time from before therapy, through 6 and 12 months, up to PML onset. The goal of the study was to detect any JC virus-specific or public T-cell expansions that arose at the time of PML onset. Overall results and qualifications from the work: Only PML patients had TRB clones above 0.5% frequency, but the clones expanded at PML onset were already present before and during natalizumab therapy. Given the small, descriptive cohort, it remained unclear whether the study findings reflect JC virus infection or general immunocompromise. At the time PML developed, no common TRBV or TRBJ gene usage or preferential TRBV-TRBJ pairings were detected. Lower normalized Shannon entropy suggested less diverse TRB repertoires in most PML patients, whereas the natalizumab-treated controls showed values near 1. The analysis covered only peripheral blood, although cerebrospinal fluid or brain lymphocytes might be more informative for natalizumab-associated PML.

The time point label, read with the paper, signifies: before natalizumab initiation. Interferon beta had previously been received by all listed patients, and all PML patients were female. Blood samples at T0 were collected prior to the first natalizumab infusion. Ficoll-Hypaque density gradient centrifugation was used to isolate peripheral blood mononuclear cells. Amplification of TRB CDR3 regions from genomic DNA was performed at survey-level depth using the immunoSEQ two-step multiplex PCR. To estimate template counts and remove amplification bias, each PCR was spiked with synthetic inline TR CDR3 controls covering all V-J pairings. Reads went through processing to reduce amplification and sequencing bias, and quantification was done against synthetic TR CDR3 analogs. Turning to the authors' computational methods: Raw data were processed in ImmunoSEQ Analyzer, with out-of-frame sequences and CDR3s containing stop codons removed, and genes were named according to IMGT nomenclature. Normalized Shannon entropy, defined as 1 minus Pielou's evenness, was used to summarize repertoire diversity. TRB sequences were considered identical only when V gene, J gene and CDR3 were shared. Public PML clonotypes were CDR3s shared by two or more PML-onset samples but absent earlier, in controls, and in public databases. CDR3 amino acid composition by position was analyzed with Skylign using the observed count method. The immuneACCESS repertoire file appears here via TCRdb, limited to in-frame rearrangements. These files lack a portion of the clones; in checked studies, under half of the deficit traces to unresolved V genes, and the cause of the others is not known. Clone size and the V and J calls come from that table; the DNA yielded D and trimming. In all, the sample holds roughly 28,000 clones, and more than 75% of those were seen once. 0.8% to 1.1% of the sample is taken by the ten largest.

Details on this clone: The specificity of this receptor is unknown. Base qualities were left out, and no much larger clone turns up one base away.

Inclusive of the bounding cysteine and phenylalanine, the CDR3 is 12 residues long. Of all the DNA, just the CDR3 is kept, 36 bases in frame from base 1. V loses 2 bases, J loses 4 bases, and the germline ends lie 5 bases apart. The germline V gene provides CDR1 ENHRY and CDR2 SYGVKD. The sample comprised PBMCs. The source of this sequence is a human donor with multiple sclerosis. The V and J segments used are TRBV10-3 and TRBJ1-2, with no confident D gene call. The nucleotide sequence is given as TGTGCCATCAGTGAGATGGGCTATGGCTACACCTTC. This sequence encodes CAISEMGYGYTF.